This paragraph reports one T cell receptor (beta chain). The use of a sample-barcoded 5' primer and a J-beta primer mix characterized a second PCR of 7 to 11 cycles. In TCRdb, the 5' RACE reads were re-called with MiXCR into one record per CDR3 protein. The sample lists roughly 1,500,000 distinct CDR3 sequences, 35% to 45% occurring once. This specimen comes from a study of blood T cells in healthy people across ages. With 4 bases removed from V and 1 base from J, the gap between germline ends came to 16 bases. The CDR3 is 16 amino acids. Per the germline V gene, CDR1 is MDHEN and CDR2 is SYDVKM. The TCR was taken from a woman younger than 30 in good health. The rearrangement uses TRBV28 and TRBJ2-5; no firm D call. Source material: blood. CDR3: CASSSTLGSPQETQYF. The DNA of the CDR3 is TGTGCCAGCAGTTCCACTCTCGGTAGCCCCCAAGAGACCCAGTACTTC.